Sequencing of this TCR beta chain was carried out in a study of T cells in Graves' hyperthyroidism and ophthalmopathy (dated by TCRdb to the late 2010s). Looking at the study overall: Peripheral blood was collected at initial diagnosis, before any treatment. In more than 5 Graves' hyperthyroidism patients, the study also compared T-cell repertoires from thyroid tissue with T-cell repertoires from blood. The paper reports TCR Vbeta CDR3 sequencing of 130 to 150 peripheral blood samples: around 45 ophthalmopathy, roughly 74 hyperthyroidism and around 17 progressor patients. A discovery cohort of about a hundred patients, approximately 44 with Graves' ophthalmopathy and about 60 with stable Graves' hyperthyroidism, was used to find distinguishing TCR V-J signatures. The roughly 100 discovery patients were randomly split 7:3 into training and test sets. After blood sampling, hyperthyroidism patients were treated with methimazole at a starting dose of 30 mg daily, and ophthalmopathy patients were treated with high-dose intravenous methylprednisolone. Whether ophthalmopathy could be predicted prospectively was tested in an independent validation cohort made up of approximately 19 hyperthyroidism patients plus 17 patients who later progressed to ophthalmopathy.

Details on this clonotype: Its antigen remains unidentified. No much larger clonotype is one base removed from it; base qualities were not supplied.

Amplification of TCR beta CDR3 regions was carried out from RNA transcripts. For the first round of RT-PCR on the TCR CDR3, the HTBI primer set was used together with the Qiagen OneStep RT-PCR kit. The libraries were constructed in a second round of multiplex PCR and then size-selected and purified. Libraries were sequenced paired-end with 100 bp reads on an Illumina HiSeq2000. As for how the authors treated the data: SOAPnuke was used to process the raw data, with reads discarded if the reads contained adapters or uncalled bases, had a mean Phred below 15, or lacked an exact constant-primer or identifier match. COPE v1.2.5 was used to merge the high-quality paired reads, and each unique nucleotide sequence was defined as a clonotype. MiTCR v1.1 was used to align the clonotypes against IMGT TRBV, TRBD and TRBJ reference segments. Analysis was restricted to V-J combinations with a frequency above 0.0001, which covered roughly 99% of repertoires. The TCS score was defined as the ratio of F50 (clonal expansion) to E x V (chaos), calculated using BLOSUM62-based TCRdist between CDR3 peptides within each V-J. Welch's t-statistics and random forest reduced fewer than 600 V-J features to roughly 13, which were used in a naive Bayes classifier (R e1071). The public reads were reanalyzed by TCRdb: fastp trimming at Q25, MiXCR alignment, in-frame beta chains only. Under each unique CDR3 protein, matching rows form one entry showing the most common genes and DNA. TCRdb, rather than the study authors, made the V and J calls. The sample table holds about 480,000 distinct CDR3 sequences, of which 22% were seen once. The ten largest clones take up less than 65% of the sample.

Here is what the overall study found, with its caveats: A model built on a 13 V-J signature distinguished ophthalmopathy from stable hyperthyroidism, reaching about 88% sensitivity and 81.08% specificity in cross-validation and 80%/75% in testing. Most expanded thyroid clonotypes (frequency above 0.001) were also detected in blood, suggesting blood repertoires may reflect thyroid immune responses. No statistical method was used to set the sample size in advance, and investigators knew the group allocation. In validation, the model predicted progression to ophthalmopathy with around 71% sensitivity and approximately 72% specificity, a median of about 6 months before onset.

Ophthalmopathy patients had moderately to severely active disease, Clinical Activity Score of at least 3, NOSPECS grade of at least 4, and duration under 3 months. Any patient with an uncontrolled infection, another autoimmune disease, pregnancy or lactation was excluded. Clinical symptoms, serum thyroxine and TRAb, thyroid ultrasound, and orbital computed tomography formed the basis for the diagnoses. Ficoll-Paque density gradient centrifugation was used to isolate PBMCs from 8 to 10 ml of fresh peripheral blood. Trizol reagent was used to extract total RNA, and RNA quality was then checked on an Agilent 2100 Bioanalyzer. CDR1 MDHEN and CDR2 SYDVKM were looked up in the germline V gene. The CDR3 holds 15 amino acids from the cysteine to the phenylalanine. Solely the CDR3 DNA is kept, with 45 bases framed from the first base. V is reduced by 3 bases and J by 6 bases, leaving a spacing of 15 bases between them.

The receptor was isolated from a woman in her 70s with Graves' ophthalmopathy. The V and J segments used are TRBV28 and TRBJ2-1; matching of 6 bases hints at TRBD2 as the D gene. Sequenced sample: blood. At the DNA level, the sequence is TGTGCCAGCAGTTTTATGTCTAGCGAGGGCAATGAGCAGTTCTTC. It is translated as CASSFMSSEGNEQFF.